The clone carrying this T cell receptor beta chain was counted ten times or more. As yet, its antigen is unknown. The sample belongs to a study of T cells in Graves' hyperthyroidism and ophthalmopathy. Across the study: Peripheral blood was acquired at first diagnosis, ahead of any therapy whatsoever. The study, taken as a whole, reports: Model predictions of ophthalmopathy came a median approximately 6.8 months before onset.

CDR1 and CDR2 from the germline V gene are PRHDT and FYEKMQ (reference sequence). The CDR3 extends over 13 amino acids. The V and J ends lost 11 bases and 3 bases respectively, with 16 bases between them. Amplification of TCR beta CDR3 regions used RNA as the template. In the first-round RT-PCR of the TCR CDR3, the HTBI primer set was used. Via MiXCR, TCRdb re-called the multiplex PCR reads, giving one row per CDR3 protein. The profile shows 620,000 or so distinct CDR3 sequences, roughly 15% of them singletons. Each ophthalmopathy patient scored at least 3 on the Clinical Activity Score and at least 4 on NOSPECS grade, with duration under 3 months. Diagnoses were made from clinical symptoms, serum measures (thyroxine and TRAb), thyroid ultrasound and orbital computed tomography.

The V and J genes are TRBV13 and TRBJ1-2, with D possibly being TRBD1 (5 bases). Sequencing was performed on blood. This receptor was obtained from a woman aged 45-65 years with Graves' ophthalmopathy. The chain's CDR3 is CAVAPRGDYGYTF. The CDR3 region has the DNA TGTGCCGTAGCCCCGAGAGGGGACTATGGCTACACCTTC.